This T cell receptor beta chain was found in a study of T cells in Graves' hyperthyroidism and ophthalmopathy. Recently diagnosed hyperthyroidism of less than 2 months' duration affected patients aged 18 to 65. Clinicians diagnosed patients from clinical symptoms, serum thyroxine and TRAb, thyroid ultrasound and orbital computed tomography. Overall study findings and caveats: Most clonotypes that expanded in the thyroid above 0.001 also showed up in blood.

The CDR3 runs 15 residues. Germline CDR1 and CDR2: MDHEN and SYDVKM. The V gene lost 5 bases and the J gene lost 3 bases, with 17 bases spanning the gap. This clonotype came up many times. Its antigen is as yet unknown. Amplification of TCR beta CDR3 regions was performed using RNA transcripts as template. First-round RT-PCR of the TCR CDR3 relied on the HTBI primer set. TCRdb reprocessed the multiplex PCR reads via MiXCR and lists one record per CDR3 protein. The data show about 520,000 distinct CDR3 sequences, about a fifth seen once. The material sequenced was blood. This sequence was found in a man younger than 30 with Graves' hyperthyroidism. V is TRBV28 and J is TRBJ2-7, with D possibly being TRBD2 (6 bases). CDR3 region: CASSRRAWALYEQYF. The CDR3 region has the DNA TGTGCCAGCAGTCGGAGGGCATGGGCACTCTACGAGCAGTACTTC.